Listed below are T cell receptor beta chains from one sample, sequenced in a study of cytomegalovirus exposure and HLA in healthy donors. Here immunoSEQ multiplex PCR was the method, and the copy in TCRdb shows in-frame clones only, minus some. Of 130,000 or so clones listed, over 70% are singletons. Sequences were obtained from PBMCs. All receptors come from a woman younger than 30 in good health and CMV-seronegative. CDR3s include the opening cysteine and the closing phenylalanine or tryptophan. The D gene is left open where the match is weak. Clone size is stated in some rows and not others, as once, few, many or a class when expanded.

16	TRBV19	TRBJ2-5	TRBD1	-	CASSGTFRGIQETQYF	TGTGCCAGCTCCGGGACCTTCAGGGGGATCCAAGAGACCCAGTACTTC
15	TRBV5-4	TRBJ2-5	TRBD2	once	CASSLSSGGLKTQYF	TGTGCCAGCAGCTTGTCTAGCGGGGGCCTAAAGACCCAGTACTTC
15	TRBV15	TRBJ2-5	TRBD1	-	CATSSPGTGKETQYF	TGTGCCACCAGCAGTCCCGGGACAGGGAAAGAGACCCAGTACTTC
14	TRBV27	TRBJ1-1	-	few	CASSDGTMNTEAFF	TGTGCCAGCAGTGACGGGACAATGAACACTGAAGCTTTCTTT
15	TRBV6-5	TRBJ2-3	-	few	CASSYRNRATDTQYF	TGTGCCAGCAGTTACCGGAACAGGGCGACAGATACGCAGTATTTT
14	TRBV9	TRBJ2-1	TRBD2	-	CASSAGLAGGEQFF	TGTGCCAGCAGCGCGGGACTAGCGGGAGGTGAGCAGTTCTTC
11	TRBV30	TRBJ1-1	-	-	CAWSVREGAFF	TGTGCCTGGAGTGTGCGAGAGGGTGCCTTCTTT
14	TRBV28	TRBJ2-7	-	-	CASSLRGQLYEQYF	TGTGCCAGCAGTTTGCGGGGACAGCTATACGAGCAGTACTTC
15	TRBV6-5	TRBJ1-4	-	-	CASSYSGLDYEKLFF	TGTGCCAGCAGTTACTCGGGCCTCGATTACGAAAAACTGTTTTTT
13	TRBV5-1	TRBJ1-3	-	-	CASSLAGGNTIYF	TGCGCCAGCAGCTTGGCCGGGGGAAACACCATATATTTT
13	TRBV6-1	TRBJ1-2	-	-	CAGGAGQLYGYTF	TGTGCCGGAGGGGCGGGTCAGCTCTATGGCTACACCTTC
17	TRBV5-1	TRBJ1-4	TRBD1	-	CASSRPGTGEGGEKLFF	TGCGCCAGCAGCCGTCCCGGGACAGGGGAAGGAGGCGAAAAACTGTTTTTT
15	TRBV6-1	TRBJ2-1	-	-	CASSEVGPVGNEQFF	TGTGCCAGCAGTGAAGTGGGGCCGGTAGGCAATGAGCAGTTCTTC
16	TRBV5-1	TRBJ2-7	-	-	CASSEDGAGPLYEQYF	TGCGCCAGCAGCGAGGATGGGGCCGGGCCCCTCTACGAGCAGTACTTC
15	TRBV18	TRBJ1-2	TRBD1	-	CASSPRGQGFSGYTF	TGTGCCAGCTCACCACGTGGACAGGGATTTAGTGGCTACACCTTC
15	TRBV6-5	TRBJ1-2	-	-	CASSSSTGGDHGYTF	TGTGCCAGCAGTTCGTCAACGGGAGGGGACCATGGCTACACCTTC
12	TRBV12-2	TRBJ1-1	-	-	CARAQGRVEAFF	TGTGCAAGGGCCCAGGGGAGGGTTGAAGCTTTCTTT
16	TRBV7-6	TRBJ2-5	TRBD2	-	CASSLSASGLSETQYF	TGTGCCAGCAGCTTATCGGCTAGCGGGCTCTCAGAGACCCAGTACTTC
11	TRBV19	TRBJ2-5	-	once	CAQDYQETQYF	TGTGCGCAGGACTACCAAGAGACCCAGTACTTC
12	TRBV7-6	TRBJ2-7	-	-	CASSSPGNEQYF	TGTGCCAGCAGCTCCCCAGGGAACGAGCAGTACTTC
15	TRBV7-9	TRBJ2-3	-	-	CASSLERESTDTQYF	TGTGCCAGCAGCTTAGAACGGGAGAGCACAGATACGCAGTATTTT
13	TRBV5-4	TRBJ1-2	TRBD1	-	CASSHGTVNGYTF	TGTGCCAGCAGTCACGGGACAGTTAATGGCTACACCTTC
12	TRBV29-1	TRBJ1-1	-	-	CSVEGRNTEAFF	TGCAGCGTTGAGGGGCGGAACACTGAAGCTTTCTTT
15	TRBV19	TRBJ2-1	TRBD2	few	CASSIRLAVLNEQFF	TGTGCCAGTAGTATAAGACTAGCGGTTCTCAATGAGCAGTTCTTC
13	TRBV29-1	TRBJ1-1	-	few	CSVWGRGNTEAFF	TGCAGCGTCTGGGGGCGCGGAAACACTGAAGCTTTCTTT
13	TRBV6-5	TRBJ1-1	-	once	CASSYSGAIEAFF	TGTGCCAGCAGTTACTCAGGGGCTATTGAAGCTTTCTTT
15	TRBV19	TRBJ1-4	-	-	CASSMVDRRNEKLFF	TGTGCCAGTAGTATGGTTGACAGGAGGAATGAAAAACTGTTTTTT
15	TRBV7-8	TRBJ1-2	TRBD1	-	CASSPAPGGDYGYTF	TGTGCCAGCAGCCCCGCCCCAGGGGGCGACTATGGCTACACCTTC
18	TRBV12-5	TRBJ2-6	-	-	CASGLPTGQSSGANVLTF	TGTGCTAGTGGTTTGCCTACGGGACAAAGCTCTGGGGCCAACGTCCTGACTTTC
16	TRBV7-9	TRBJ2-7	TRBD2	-	CASSLVGGGSSYEQYF	TGTGCCAGCAGCTTAGTCGGGGGGGGCTCGAGCTACGAGCAGTACTTC
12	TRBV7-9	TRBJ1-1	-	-	CASINWPGEAFF	TGTGCCAGCATCAACTGGCCGGGTGAGGCTTTCTTT
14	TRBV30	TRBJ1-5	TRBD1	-	CAWSTGQKNQPQHF	TGTGCCTGGAGTACGGGACAGAAAAATCAGCCCCAGCATTTT
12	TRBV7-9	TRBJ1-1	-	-	CASSLGQNEAFF	TGTGCCAGCAGCTTAGGACAGAATGAAGCTTTCTTT
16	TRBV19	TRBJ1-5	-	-	CASRGRQGASNQPQHF	TGTGCCAGCCGAGGGAGGCAGGGCGCAAGCAATCAGCCCCAGCATTTT
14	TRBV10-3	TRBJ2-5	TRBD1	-	CAISESRDRETQYF	TGTGCCATCAGTGAGTCGAGGGACAGGGAGACCCAGTACTTC
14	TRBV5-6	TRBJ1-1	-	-	CASSVVVGGTEAFF	TGTGCCAGCAGCGTGGTCGTCGGGGGCACTGAAGCTTTCTTT
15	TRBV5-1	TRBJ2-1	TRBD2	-	CASSSGLAGGDEQFF	TGCGCCAGCAGCTCAGGACTAGCGGGAGGGGATGAGCAGTTCTTC
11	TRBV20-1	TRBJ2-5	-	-	CSASALETQYF	TGCAGTGCTAGCGCGTTGGAGACCCAGTACTTC
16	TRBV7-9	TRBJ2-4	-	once	CASTGGPLADKNIQYF	TGTGCCAGCACCGGGGGGCCTCTAGCAGATAAAAACATTCAGTACTTC
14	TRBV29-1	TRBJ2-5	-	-	CSVEEGRRQETQYF	TGCAGCGTTGAAGAGGGCCGGCGACAAGAGACCCAGTACTTC
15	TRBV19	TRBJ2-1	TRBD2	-	CASRRGSGRVNEQFF	TGTGCCAGCCGCCGGGGTAGCGGGAGAGTAAATGAGCAGTTCTTC
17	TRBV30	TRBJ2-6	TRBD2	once	CAWSVRGRSGGANVLTF	TGTGCCTGGAGTGTACGCGGGAGGTCGGGGGGGGCCAACGTCCTGACTTTC
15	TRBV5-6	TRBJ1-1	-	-	CASSLSFGGNTEAFF	TGTGCCAGCAGCTTGTCATTCGGCGGTAACACTGAAGCTTTCTTT
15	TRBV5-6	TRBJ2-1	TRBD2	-	CASSLAGGPGNEQFF	TGTGCCAGCAGCTTAGCGGGAGGTCCGGGGAATGAGCAGTTCTTC
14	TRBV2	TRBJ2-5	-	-	CASSKASLRETQYF	TGTGCCAGCAGTAAGGCTAGTCTTCGGGAGACCCAGTACTTC
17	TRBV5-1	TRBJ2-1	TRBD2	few	CASSLALGREPNNEQFF	TGCGCCAGCAGCTTGGCCTTAGGGCGGGAGCCTAACAATGAGCAGTTCTTC
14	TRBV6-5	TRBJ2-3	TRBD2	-	CASSRGLAQSPQYF	TGTGCCAGCAGTCGGGGACTAGCTCAAAGCCCGCAGTATTTT
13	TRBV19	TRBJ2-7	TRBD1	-	CASSTDRGHEQYF	TGTGCCAGTAGTACGGACAGGGGACACGAGCAGTACTTC
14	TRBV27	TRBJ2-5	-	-	CASSTLRGQETQYF	TGTGCCAGCAGTACCCTAAGGGGGCAAGAGACCCAGTACTTC
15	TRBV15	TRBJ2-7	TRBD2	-	CATSRDRRTSGIEYF	TGTGCCACCAGCAGAGATCGTCGAACTAGCGGGATTGAATACTTC
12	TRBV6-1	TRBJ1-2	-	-	CASTTGNYGYTF	TGTGCCAGCACAACAGGAAACTATGGCTACACCTTC